This T cell receptor (beta chain) was profiled in a study of human T cells and chemical hapten exposure. Whole-study findings and limits: Counts of expanded TCRs at PT1 were positively correlated with patch test score.

Time point defined: patch test 2, 6 weeks after DPC sensitization. The treatment: therapeutic diphenylcyclopropenone sensitization with weekly scalp DPC. MiXCR, run by TCRdb on the RACE reads, gives a single entry per CDR3 protein. The sample has more than 85,000 distinct CDR3 sequences, roughly a tenth seen once. At least ten counts were recorded for this clonotype. Its antigen is not known. The sample consisted of whole blood, taken in connection with sensitization to the hapten diphenylcyclopropenone (DPC). This TCR derives from a woman between 35 and 50 years old with alopecia areata. Some clones in this sample may be carry-over from other donors' samples.

The chain's CDR3 is CASSYLGTGGTEAFF. The CDR3 region has the DNA TGTGCCAGCAGTTACCTAGGGACAGGGGGGACTGAAGCTTTCTTT. This chain links TRBV6-5 with TRBJ1-1, with 11 bases lining up with TRBD1. Germline-derived CDR1 and CDR2 are MNHEY and SVGAGI. The CDR3 sequence is 15 residues long. The J segment lost 5 bases and the V segment lost 2 bases, leaving 4 bases of the junction unmatched.